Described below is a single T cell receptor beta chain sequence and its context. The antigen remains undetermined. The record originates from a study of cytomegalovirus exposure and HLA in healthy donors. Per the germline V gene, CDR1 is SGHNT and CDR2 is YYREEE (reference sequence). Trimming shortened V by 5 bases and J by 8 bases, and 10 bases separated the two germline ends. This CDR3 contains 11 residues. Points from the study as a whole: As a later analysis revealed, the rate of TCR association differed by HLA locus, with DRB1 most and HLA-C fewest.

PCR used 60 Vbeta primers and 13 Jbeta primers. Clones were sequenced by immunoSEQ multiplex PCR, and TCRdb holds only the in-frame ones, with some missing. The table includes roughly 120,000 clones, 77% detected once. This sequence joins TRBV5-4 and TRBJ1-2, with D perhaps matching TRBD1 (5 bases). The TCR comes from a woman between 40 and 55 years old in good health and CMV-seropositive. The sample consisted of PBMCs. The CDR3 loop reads CASSDSGGYTF. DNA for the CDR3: TGTGCCAGCAGTGACAGCGGGGGCTACACCTTC.